This TCR beta chain was obtained from a study of neoadjuvant anti-PD-1 for oral cavity cancer. Across the study: Around day 43, patients without progression received a fourth nivolumab dose before surgery. Study-wide results and caveats: Higher pretreatment Treg/Th17 ratios tracked higher pretreatment blood clonality.

With respect to this clone: What it recognizes is unknown.

The time point is: after neoadjuvant nivolumab, at surgical resection. These newly diagnosed stage II-IVA oral cavity squamous cell carcinoma patients had no prior systemic or radiation treatment. Two replicates per tumor sample, mostly from roughly 4.8 ug of genomic DNA. TCRdb's copy holds only in-frame clones and misses some; the assay was immunoSEQ multiplex PCR. The table lists some 40,000 clones, 35% to 45% of them singletons, with 16% in the top ten. This material consisted of tumor tissue, taken after nivolumab (anti-PD-1) treatment. The TCR sequence derives from a person aged 40 to 85 with oral cavity squamous cell carcinoma.

The CDR3 DNA follows: TGTGCCAGCAGCTTCTTGACCGCTAACTATGGCTACACCTTC. Protein: CASSFLTANYGYTF. The rearrangement links TRBV7-9 to TRBJ1-2; D not resolved. The CDR3 spans 14 residues. The V end was cut by 3 bases, the J end by 0 bases, with 8 bases between. In germline, CDR1 is SEHNR, CDR2 FQNEAQ (reference sequence).